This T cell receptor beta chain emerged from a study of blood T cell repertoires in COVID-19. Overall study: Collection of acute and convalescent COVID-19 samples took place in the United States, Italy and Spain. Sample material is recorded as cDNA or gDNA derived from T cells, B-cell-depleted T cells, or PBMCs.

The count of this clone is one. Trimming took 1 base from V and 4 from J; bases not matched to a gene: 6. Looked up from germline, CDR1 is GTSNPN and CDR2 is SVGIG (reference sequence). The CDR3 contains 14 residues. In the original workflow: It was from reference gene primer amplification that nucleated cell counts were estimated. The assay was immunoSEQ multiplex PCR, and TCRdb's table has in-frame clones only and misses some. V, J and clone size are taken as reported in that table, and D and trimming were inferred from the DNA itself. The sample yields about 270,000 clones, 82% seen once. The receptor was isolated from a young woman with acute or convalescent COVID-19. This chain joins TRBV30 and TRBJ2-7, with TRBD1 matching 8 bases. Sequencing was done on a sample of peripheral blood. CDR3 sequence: CAWSGSGGEYEQYF. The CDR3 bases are TGTGCCTGGAGTGGGTCAGGGGGCGAATACGAGCAGTACTTC.